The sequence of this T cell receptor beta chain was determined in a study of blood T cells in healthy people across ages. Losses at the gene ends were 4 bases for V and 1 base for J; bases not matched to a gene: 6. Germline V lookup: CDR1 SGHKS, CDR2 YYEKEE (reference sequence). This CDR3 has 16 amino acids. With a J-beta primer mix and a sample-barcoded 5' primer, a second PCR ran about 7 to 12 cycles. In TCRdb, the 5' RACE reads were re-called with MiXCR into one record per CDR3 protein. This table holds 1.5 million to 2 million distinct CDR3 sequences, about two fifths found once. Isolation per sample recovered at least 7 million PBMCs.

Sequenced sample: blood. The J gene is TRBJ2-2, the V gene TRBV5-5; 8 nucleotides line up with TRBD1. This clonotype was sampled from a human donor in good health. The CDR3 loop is CASSQGQGRNTGELFF. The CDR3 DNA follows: TGTGCCAGCAGCCAAGGACAGGGCCGGAACACCGGGGAGCTGTTTTTT.